This TCR beta chain appears in the sequencing data of a study of beta chain features in type 1 diabetes. This CDR3 has 13 amino acids. Germline loops: CDR1 MNHEY, CDR2 SMNVEV (reference sequence). J lost 3 bases, V lost 3 bases, and 2 bases had no gene match. What was sequenced were expressed TCRB transcripts, since all of the isolated RNA had been reverse transcribed. Assay used: immunoSEQ multiplex PCR; TCRdb lists only in-frame clones, some missing. Seen here are some 330,000 clones, approximately 11% observed once, and the top ten hold more than 0.015%. This clone has more than one count but fewer than ten. The same CDR3 arises from other DNA sequences in this sample as well.

The sequencing input was naive CD4+ T cells from blood. The sequence was collected from a woman in her 30s in good health. The chain links TRBV27 to TRBJ2-7, with 7 bases aligning to TRBD2. CDR3 DNA: TGTGCCAGCAGTTTGAAGCGGGGCTACGAGCAGTACTTC. Protein sequence: CASSLKRGYEQYF.